These 28 T cell receptor beta chains originate from one sample sequenced in a study. Cells sorted as Tregs were CD4+, CD25+ and CD127-/low. TCRdb re-called the 5' RACE reads through MiXCR, storing one row per CDR3 protein. The table includes 35,000 to 45,000 distinct CDR3 sequences, about a fifth detected once. Sequencing was performed on Tregs sorted from a lymph node. Every receptor here comes from a female donor with breast cancer.

The chain couples TRBV7-9 to TRBJ1-3; D remains unclear. The V end was cut by 0 bases, the J end by 1 base, with 10 bases between. The germline V gene encodes CDR1 SEHNR and CDR2 FQNEAQ (reference sequence). The CDR3 consists of 16 residues. The CDR3 coding sequence is TGTGCCAGCAGCTTAGCGTGGGTAGCATCTGGAAACACCATATATTTT. Translated, it gives CASSLAWVASGNTIYF. The entire variable domain, with the rest obtained from reference TRBV7-9 and TRBJ1-3, is as follows: DTGVSQNPRHKITKRGQNVTFRCDPISEHNRLYWYRQTLGQGPEFLTYFQNEAQLEKSRLLSDRFSAERPKGSFSTLEIQRTEQGDSAMYLCASSLAWVASGNTIYFGEGSWLTVV.

This clonotype came up a few times. The chain has TRBV20-1 and TRBJ2-7, with 13 bases identical to TRBD2. Looked up from germline, CDR1 is DFQATT and CDR2 is SNEGSKA (reference sequence). This CDR3 region has 15 residues. J was trimmed by 7 bases and V by 4 bases; bases with no gene match: 10. The CDR3, as DNA: TGCAGTGCTAACCCCGGGACTAGCGGGACGCGGGAGCAGTACTTC. Protein sequence: CSANPGTSGTREQYF.

This clonotype was detected only a few times. The chain carries TRBV27 and TRBJ2-7; TRBD2 aligns across 14 bases. The CDR3 is 17 amino acids. V lost 3 bases, J lost 2 bases, and 6 bases stayed unmatched. The germline gives CDR1 MNHEY, CDR2 SMNVEV (reference sequence). CDR3 sequence: CASSLHGTSGSTYEQYF. Here the CDR3 DNA reads TGTGCCAGCAGTTTGCACGGGACTAGCGGGAGCACCTACGAGCAGTACTTC.

With regard to this clonotype: This may come from a read error, since a much larger clone is one base off. CDR3 sequence reads: CASSLGEGGLAFRYF. As DNA, the CDR3 is TGCGCCAGCAGCTTGGGGGAGGGAGGATTGGCGTTTCGGTACTTC. The V gene is TRBV5-1, the J gene TRBJ2-4; the match to TRBD2 covers 7 bases. CDR3 length equals 15 residues. V lost 0 bases and J lost 15; bases outside the gene matches: 15. Germline CDR1 is SGHRS and CDR2 is YFSETQ.

As for this clonotype: Germline and junction disagree at one end, which may indicate a read error. The chain employs TRBV28 and TRBJ2-7; D gene unclear. Germline lookup yields CDR1 MDHEN and CDR2 SYDVKM. This CDR3 comprises 12 residues. The CDR3 DNA sequence: TGTACCAGCAGTACCTCCACCCCCGAGCAGTACTTC. As protein: CTSSTSTPEQYF.

The V and J genes are TRBV2 and TRBJ2-1; 9 bases align to TRBD2. The ends lost 8 bases at V and 6 bases at J; junction bases unmatched: 8. Germline CDR1 is SNHLY and CDR2 is FYNNEI. The CDR3 runs 14 residues. Written as DNA, the CDR3 is TGTGCCAGCGATGGCGGGAGGGCCCTCAATGAGCAGTTCTTC. Its protein is CASDGGRALNEQFF. Supplemented by reference TRBV2 and TRBJ2-1, the full variable domain reads EPEVTQTPSHQVTQMGQEVILRCVPISNHLYFYWYRQILGQKVEFLVSFYNNEISEKSEIFDDQFSVERPDGSNFTLKIRSTKLEDSAMYFCASDGGRALNEQFFGPGTRLTVL.

The gene calls are TRBV30 and TRBJ1-1; no reliable D call. CDR3 length: 13 residues. Germline CDR1 reads GTSNPN; CDR2 reads SVGIG (reference sequence). The V end lost 0 bases, the J end lost 1 base, and 6 bases lay between the germline ends. In DNA, the CDR3 is TGTGCCTGGAGTGTAGGCCCGAACACTGAAGCTTTCTTT. Its protein product is CAWSVGPNTEAFF.

The rearrangement joins TRBV7-3 to TRBJ2-1; TRBD2 is a possible D gene (6 bases). Germline V gene lookup returns CDR1 SGHTA and CDR2 FQGTGA. The CDR3 runs 16 residues. V was trimmed by 1 base and J by 2 bases, leaving 12 bases between them. CDR3 coding DNA: TGTGCCAGCAGCTTAAACCCGGGACTCCCCTACAATGAGCAGTTCTTC. Protein sequence: CASSLNPGLPYNEQFF.

This clonotype was recorded many times. The V call is TRBV20-1, the J call TRBJ2-7; D is uncertain. Germline V gene sequence: CDR1 DFQATT, CDR2 SNEGSKA (reference sequence). The CDR3 totals 13 residues. Trimming stripped 1 base from V and 0 bases from J, with 7 bases between. CDR3 loop: CSARVPASYEQYF. DNA for the CDR3: TGCAGTGCTAGAGTTCCAGCCTCCTACGAGCAGTACTTC.

V is TRBV12-3 or TRBV12-4 and J is TRBJ2-3; D might be TRBD1 or TRBD2, each matching 5 bases. This CDR3 is 14 amino acids long. The V end was cut by 6 bases, the J end by 3 bases, with 13 bases between. The DNA of the CDR3 is TGTGCCAGCAGCCCGGGGCCTAGGACAGATACGCAGTATTTT. Translating it yields CASSPGPRTDTQYF.

This clonotype was counted a few times. This CDR3 is missing its conserved last phenylalanine or tryptophan, likely due to a read error. The chain employs TRBV7-6 and TRBJ1-6; D possibly corresponds to TRBD1 (5 bases). Germline CDR1 reads SGHVS; CDR2 reads FNYEAQ. Trimming left V 1 base short and J 7 bases short, with 11 bases between. The CDR3 consists of 15 residues. DNA for the CDR3: TGTGCCAGCAGCTTAGAGGACACAGCGAATTCACCCCTCCACTCT. Its translation is CASSLEDTANSPLHS.

The J gene is TRBJ1-3, the V gene TRBV4-1; D is undetermined. Trimming cost V 0 bases and J 3 bases, with 0 bases left between them. There are 12 residues in the CDR3. From germline, CDR1 is MGHRA and CDR2 YSYEKL. CDR3 protein: CASSQDGNTIYF. CDR3 in DNA: TGCGCCAGCAGCCAAGATGGAAACACCATATATTTT.

This clonotype was found a few times. The V call is TRBV29-1, the J call TRBJ2-7; TRBD1 matches 8 bases. Trimming removed 8 bases from V and 3 bases from J; junction bases left unmatched: 9. Germline lookup yields CDR1 SQVTM and CDR2 ANQGSEA. The CDR3 is 13 amino acids. CDR3 DNA: TGCAGCTGCCCCGGGACAGGAGGCTACGAGCAGTACTTC. Translated, it gives CSCPGTGGYEQYF.

Within the sample, this clonotype is medium-sized. The rearrangement joins TRBV20-1 to TRBJ1-5; no clear D. The germline V and J ends were trimmed by 1 base and 0 bases, with 4 bases remaining between them. CDR3 size: 13 residues. The germline V gene encodes CDR1 DFQATT and CDR2 SNEGSKA (reference sequence). The CDR3 region has the DNA TGCAGTGCTAGAGCCCATAGCAATCAGCCCCAGCATTTT. Its protein product is CSARAHSNQPQHF.

This clonotype was recorded a few times. The rearrangement joins TRBV29-1 to TRBJ2-2, with D perhaps matching TRBD1 or TRBD2 (7 bases each). V was cut by 6 bases and J by 1 base, with 18 bases left in between. Germline V gene data show CDR1 as SQVTM and CDR2 as ANQGSEA. The length of the CDR3 is 16 residues. CDR3: CSVQGGGRVNTGELFF. CDR3 DNA sequence: TGCAGCGTCCAGGGGGGGGGGCGAGTGAACACCGGGGAGCTGTTTTTT.

This rearrangement joins TRBV5-5 to TRBJ2-1; the D gene is possibly TRBD1 (6 bases). The ends were cut back, 5 bases at V and 8 bases at J, with 14 bases in the middle. The germline CDR1 and CDR2 sequences are SGHKS and YYEKEE (reference sequence). CDR3 length equals 13 residues. Written as DNA, the CDR3 is TGTGCCAGCAGTTCGCAGGGGACCGATGAGCAGTTCTTC. Its protein product is CASSSQGTDEQFF.

Worth noting for this clonotype: This could be a read error, since a much larger clone is one nucleotide away. The rearrangement uses TRBV7-9 and TRBJ2-5, with 7 bases fitting TRBD1. Germline V gene sequence: CDR1 SEHNR, CDR2 FQNEAQ (reference sequence). The CDR3 extends over 15 amino acids. The V segment lost 4 bases and the J segment 5 bases; nucleotides outside the gene matches: 10. The CDR3 nucleotides are TGTGCCAGCAGCTCGGGCAGGGGGTCGGGGGAGACCCAGTACTTC. Its translation is CASSSGRGSGETQYF.

This clonotype was recorded once. A read error may be the cause here, since a much bigger clone is one base away. The chain combines TRBV24-1 with TRBJ1-5; maybe TRBD1 (6 bases). Germline lookup yields CDR1 KGHDR and CDR2 SFDVKD. CDR3 length: 14 amino acids. CDR3 region: CTTGGGLSNQPQHF. Here the CDR3 DNA reads TGTACCACCGGAGGGGGATTGAGCAATCAGCCCCAGCATTTT.

This clonotype is medium-sized (0.01 to 0.1%). The V gene is TRBV7-3, the J gene TRBJ2-1; D is uncertain. V lost 5 bases to trimming and J lost 5 bases, with 10 bases between them. The CDR3 is 13 amino acids. Germline loops: CDR1 SGHTA, CDR2 FQGTGA. CDR3 DNA sequence: TGTGCCAGCAGCCAGGAAAGGAACAATGAGCAGTTCTTC. Translation: CASSQERNNEQFF.

Remarks on this clonotype: Sequence at one end of the junction differs from germline and may be a read error. The chain is built from TRBV7-9 and TRBJ2-1; 7 positions agree with TRBD2. The CDR3 length is 16 residues. Looked up from germline, CDR1 is SEHNR and CDR2 is FQNEAQ (reference sequence). For the CDR3, the DNA is TGTGCCGGCAGCTCGACCGGGACTACCTCCTACAATGAGCAGTTCTTC. The encoded protein is CAGSSTGTTSYNEQFF.

This clonotype was seen a handful of times. The chain combines TRBV6-1 with TRBJ2-1; the match to TRBD1 covers 7 bases. The CDR3 loop spans 13 amino acids. The germline gives CDR1 MNHNS, CDR2 SASEGT. The J segment lost 9 bases and the V segment lost 7 bases, leaving 9 bases of the junction unmatched. The CDR3: CASKATGIGEQFF. The CDR3 nucleotides are TGTGCCAGCAAGGCGACAGGGATCGGTGAGCAGTTCTTC.

The chain uses TRBV20-1 and TRBJ2-3; D not certain. Germline V lookup: CDR1 DFQATT, CDR2 SNEGSKA (reference sequence). Trimming took off 0 bases at V and 0 bases at J, with 7 bases between the two ends. The CDR3 sequence is 14 residues long. CDR3 sequence reads: CSARDPLSTDTQYF. The CDR3 DNA reads as TGCAGTGCTAGAGATCCCCTTAGCACAGATACGCAGTATTTT.

The gene calls are TRBV27 and TRBJ1-5; D uncertain. Germline loops: CDR1 MNHEY, CDR2 SMNVEV (reference sequence). Trimming took 6 bases from V and 6 from J, leaving 9 bases between them. The CDR3 contains 12 residues. CDR3 bases: TGTGCCAGCAGCGGGTGGGGTCAGCCCCAGCATTTT. Encoded protein: CASSGWGQPQHF.

This clonotype has just a few counts. This rearrangement joins TRBV27 to TRBJ2-1; D might be TRBD2 (6 bases). V was cut by 3 bases and J by 7 bases, with 7 bases left in between. The germline CDR1 and CDR2 sequences are MNHEY and SMNVEV (reference sequence). The CDR3 has 12 amino acids. CDR3 protein: CASSFGGNEQFF. In DNA, the CDR3 is TGTGCCAGCAGTTTCGGGGGAAATGAGCAGTTCTTC.

This clonotype was counted a few times. The chain has TRBV9 and TRBJ2-2; D is undetermined. Per the germline V gene, CDR1 is SGDLS and CDR2 is YYNGEE. This CDR3 is 16 amino acids long. V dropped 0 bases and J dropped 1 base, with 10 bases sitting between them. The CDR3 loop is CASSVAQTLNTGELFF. For the CDR3, the DNA is TGTGCCAGCAGCGTAGCTCAGACCTTGAACACCGGGGAGCTGTTTTTT.

Worth noting for this clonotype: Since a much larger clone is just one base distant, this may be a read error. The chain carries TRBV6-1 and TRBJ2-2, with D hard to call. This CDR3 has 14 amino acids. The germline V gene has CDR1 MNHNS and CDR2 SASEGT. The CDR3: CARSEALEPGELFF. DNA for the CDR3: TGTGCCAGGAGTGAAGCGCTGGAGCCCGGGGAGCTGTTTTTT.

This clonotype was seen a few times. V usage is TRBV28 and J usage is TRBJ2-7; a weak D match, TRBD2 (6 bases). Trimming took 7 bases from V and 2 from J, leaving 21 bases between them. There are 16 residues in the CDR3. Germline V lookup: CDR1 MDHEN, CDR2 SYDVKM. In nucleotides, the CDR3 is TGTGCCAGCACCCCCAAGAGACTAGGGTATACCTACGAGCAGTACTTC. It translates to CASTPKRLGYTYEQYF.

This clonotype has just one count. A read error is possible here, since a much larger clone lies one base away. The chain couples TRBV12-3 or TRBV12-4 to TRBJ1-1; D is ambiguous. This CDR3 is 12 amino acids long. Between the trimmed V and J ends, which lost 8 bases and 5 bases, there was a span of 12 bases. The CDR3 sequence: CASLSRGTEAFF. DNA of the CDR3: TGTGCCAGCCTTAGTCGGGGAACTGAAGCTTTCTTT.